The clone carrying this T cell receptor (beta chain) came up a few times. Its antigen is unidentified. TCRdb analysed the 5' RACE reads with MiXCR anew, one entry per CDR3 protein. The top ten hold about 2.7% of the sample, which has 150,000 to 200,000 distinct CDR3 sequences, 6.2% seen once. This sample was taken from a study of T cells after yellow fever vaccination. CDR3 length: 13 amino acids. Germline assignment: CDR1 SGHVS and CDR2 FQNEAQ. V was pared by 5 bases and J by 2 bases, with 7 bases between. Study results and limitations: Subsequent booster samples again held most clones from primary vaccination (around 96% CD4, 85% to 90% CD8). Overall, a small share of clonotypes was seen in both CD4 and CD8 compartments. The study found a weaker secondary response that peaked faster, day 5 versus 15.

Sequencing was performed on CD4+ T cells sorted from PBMCs, taken on the day of the first yellow fever vaccination. The chain combines TRBV7-8 with TRBJ1-5; D unclear. This clonotype was obtained from a man younger than 35 who received the YFV17D yellow fever vaccine. The DNA for the CDR3 is TGTGCCAGCAGCGTCTTTGGCAATCAGCCCCAGCATTTT. Amino acid sequence: CASSVFGNQPQHF.